A single sample gave rise to the 17 T cell receptor beta chains below, sequenced in a study of Graves' ophthalmopathy and Graves' hyperthyroidism. RNA transcripts were the source from which TCR beta CDR3 regions were amplified. RT-PCR in the first round used HTBI primers; a second-round multiplex PCR followed. TCRdb ran MiXCR on the multiplex PCR reads and lists one entry per CDR3 protein. The sample holds about 220,000 distinct CDR3 sequences, roughly 21% seen once. The sample was peripheral blood. These receptors were obtained from a woman aged 50 to 60 with Graves' ophthalmopathy.

This sequence joins TRBV18 and TRBJ2-5; D may match TRBD1 or TRBD2 (5 bases each). The germline gives CDR1 KGHSH, CDR2 LQKENI. The ends were cut back, 2 bases at V and 6 bases at J, with 13 bases in the middle. The CDR3 runs 14 residues. CDR3 DNA sequence: TGTGCCAGCTCACCAGCAAGCAGGGAGAAGACCCAGTACTTC. It specifies CASSPASREKTQYF.

This clonotype was seen repeatedly, ten times or more. The chain carries TRBV6-2 or TRBV6-3 and TRBJ2-7, with a possible D match to TRBD2 (5 bases). Germline V lookup: CDR1 MNHEY, CDR2 SVGEGT. V lost 8 bases and J 7 bases, leaving 24 bases between the germline ends. The CDR3 runs to 15 residues. The CDR3 region is CASSPVPGLAREQYF. CDR3 nucleotide sequence: TGTGCCAGCTCACCGGTCCCCGGGCTAGCCCGGGAGCAGTACTTC.

CDR3 sequence reads: CASSELADLIGETQYF. The CDR3 nucleotides read TGTGCCAGCAGTGAACTAGCGGACCTGATCGGAGAGACCCAGTACTTC. The chain employs TRBV6-1 and TRBJ2-5; 7 nucleotides line up with TRBD2. CDR1 and CDR2 (germline): MNHNS, SASEGT. This CDR3 has 16 amino acids. J gave up 4 bases and V 2 bases, and 10 bases lay outside the gene matches.

There are many counts of this clonotype. The gene calls are TRBV20-1 and TRBJ1-5; perhaps TRBD1 as D (5 bases). CDR3 length: 17 amino acids. Deletions cut 3 bases from V and 2 bases from J, with 20 bases between. From germline, CDR1 is DFQATT and CDR2 SNEGSKA (reference sequence). The CDR3 DNA is TGCAGTGCTAGCTCAGTTGTAGGGGCGGATGGCAATCAGCCCCAGCATTTT. Translation: CSASSVVGADGNQPQHF.

This clonotype was recorded at least ten times. V gene TRBV12-3 or TRBV12-4 combines with J gene TRBJ2-4; 7 nucleotides align to TRBD2. The CDR3 loop spans 15 amino acids. The trim removed 7 bases at V and 1 base at J, leaving 7 bases unmatched. CDR3: CASTLGGGAKNIQYF. CDR3 bases: TGTGCCAGCACACTGGGGGGGGGGGCCAAAAACATTCAGTACTTC.

This clonotype was found many times. The chain links TRBV6-1 to TRBJ1-2; 10 positions match TRBD1. This CDR3 region has 14 residues. Germline loops: CDR1 MNHNS, CDR2 SASEGT. V was clipped by 6 bases and J by 2 bases; unmatched bases: 3. CDR3 nucleotides: TGTGCCAGCAGCCCGACAGGGGGCAACTATGGCTACACCTTC. Its protein product is CASSPTGGNYGYTF.

The table lists this clonotype with many counts. This chain uses TRBV12-3 or TRBV12-4 with TRBJ2-5; 10 nucleotides agree with TRBD2. CDR3 length equals 14 residues. The junction had 4 bases not matched to a gene; V was cut back by 3 bases and J by 6 bases. DNA of the CDR3: TGTGCCAGCAGTTTGGGAGCGGGAGGGAAGACCCAGTACTTC. Residues: CASSLGAGGKTQYF.

This clonotype was counted at least ten times. V and J are TRBV20-1 and TRBJ2-2; D is ambiguous. Trimming cost V 3 bases and J 4 bases, with 15 bases left between them. The germline V gene encodes CDR1 DFQATT and CDR2 SNEGSKA (reference sequence). The CDR3 is 15 amino acids. The CDR3 region has the DNA TGCAGTGCTAGGGGCGCAGATCGTGGCACCGGGGAGCTGTTTTTT. As protein: CSARGADRGTGELFF.

This clonotype was detected many times. The chain has TRBV7-2 and TRBJ2-7; tentative D call: TRBD2 (6 bases). The CDR3 loop spans 14 amino acids. V lost 3 bases and J 4 bases, leaving 13 bases between the germline ends. Germline lookup yields CDR1 SGHTA and CDR2 FQGNSA. The CDR3 loop is CASSLGGNSYEQYF. The CDR3 DNA sequence: TGTGCCAGCAGCTTGGGCGGGAATTCTTACGAGCAGTACTTC.

This clonotype came up once. The CDR3, as DNA: TGTGCCAGCAGTTACCGGGGACAACAGCCCCAGCATTTT. It translates to CASSYRGQQPQHF. The V gene is TRBV6-5, the J gene TRBJ1-5; possible D gene TRBD1, 6 bases. Trimming removed 2 bases from V and 7 bases from J, with 9 bases in between. Germline-derived CDR1 and CDR2 are MNHEY and SVGAGI. The CDR3 contains 13 residues.

In its sample, this clonotype was seen many times. This chain joins TRBV6-2 or TRBV6-3 and TRBJ1-1; D gene ambiguous. This CDR3 region has 14 residues. Trimming took 5 bases from V and 4 from J, leaving 14 bases between them. Germline loops: CDR1 MNHEY, CDR2 SVGEGT. CDR3 nucleotides: TGTGCCAGCAGTCCGACTATTGGATCCACTGAAGCTTTCTTT. Protein sequence: CASSPTIGSTEAFF.

At least ten counts were recorded for this clonotype. The V gene is TRBV6-5, the J gene TRBJ2-7, with a weak D call TRBD1 (5 bases). Trimming took 2 bases from V and 7 from J, leaving 15 bases between them. The germline gives CDR1 MNHEY, CDR2 SVGAGI. The CDR3 totals 14 residues. CDR3 DNA: TGTGCCAGCAGTTACGATTTTAGGGGTGGGGAGCAGTACTTC. Its translation: CASSYDFRGGEQYF.

The chain uses TRBV28 and TRBJ2-7; 9 nucleotides match TRBD2. J lost 2 bases, V lost 7 bases, and 9 bases had no gene match. Germline lookup yields CDR1 MDHEN and CDR2 SYDVKM. This CDR3 spans 15 amino acids. This CDR3 reads CASTTPGTSPYEQYF. As DNA, the CDR3 is TGTGCCAGCACCACCCCCGGGACTAGCCCCTACGAGCAGTACTTC.

In this sample, this clonotype turned up a few times. This sequence joins TRBV20-1 and TRBJ2-7; TRBD1 agrees at 8 bases. Germline V gene sequence: CDR1 DFQATT, CDR2 SNEGSKA (reference sequence). V was clipped by 3 bases and J by 6 bases; unmatched bases: 4. The CDR3 contains 12 residues. CDR3 amino acids: CSASQGAFEQYF. CDR3 in DNA: TGCAGTGCTAGTCAGGGGGCCTTCGAGCAGTACTTC.

This clonotype was seen at least ten times. The J gene is TRBJ1-3, the V gene TRBV11-2; TRBD1 is a possible D gene (5 bases). Germline V gene lookup returns CDR1 SGHAT and CDR2 FQNNGV. With 5 bases removed from V and 0 bases from J, the gap between germline ends came to 17 bases. The CDR3 consists of 17 residues. The CDR3 protein is CASSLSRNRLSGNTIYF. The CDR3 DNA sequence: TGTGCCAGCAGCCTCAGTAGAAACAGGCTCTCTGGAAACACCATATATTTT.

This clonotype was detected many times. V and J are TRBV27 and TRBJ1-2, with TRBD1 matching over 11 bases. The V gene's germline CDR1 is MNHEY and CDR2 SMNVEV (reference sequence). This CDR3 spans 17 amino acids. Germline trimming cut 5 bases from V and 4 bases from J; bases unmatched to any gene: 12. CDR3 in DNA: TGTGCCAGCAGTCCGGGCCCCGGACAGGGGGCCTTCTATGGCTACACCTTC. Its translation is CASSPGPGQGAFYGYTF.

This clonotype was seen ten or more times. A much larger clonotype is one base distant, so this may be a read error. The chain couples TRBV7-8 to TRBJ1-6; maybe TRBD1 (6 bases). Germline V CDR1 and CDR2: SGHVS, FQNEAQ. The CDR3 is made up of 14 amino acids. The CDR3 bases are TGTGCCGGCAGCCGGACAGCCCATAATTCACCCCTCCACTTT. Translated: CAGSRTAHNSPLHF. The full variable domain, rest sourced from reference TRBV7-8 and TRBJ1-6, is GAGVSQSPRYKVAKRGQDVALRCDPISGHVSLFWYQQALGQGPEFLTYFQNEAQLDKSGLPSDRFFAERPEGSVSTLKIQRTQQEDSAVYLCAGSRTAHNSPLHFGNGTRLTVT.